This entry lists 16 T cell receptor beta chains sequenced from one sample in a study of CD8 T cells in Susac syndrome (dated by TCRdb to between 2018 and 2020). Library generation was performed with the immunoSEQ multiplex PCR assay. RNA was extracted using the RNeasy kit, and roughly 0.5 to 1 microgram was reverse transcribed with random hexamers. TCRdb reran the public reads through fastp at Q25 and MiXCR, keeping productive beta chains. Entries that share a CDR3 protein sequence are merged under the most common genes and DNA. This sample has 130,000 to 150,000 distinct CDR3 sequences in its table, and 95% of those were observed once. The ten biggest clones cover approximately 0.08% of the sample. The sample was CD4+ T cells from PBMCs. These receptors came from a human donor with Susac syndrome.

The chain employs TRBV29-1 and TRBJ2-7, with TRBD1 identical over 8 bases. The CDR3 has 14 amino acids. Per germline, CDR1 SQVTM and CDR2 ANQGSEA. The CDR3 DNA reads as TGCAGTGTCCGGAGCGGACAGGGTCCCTACGAGCAGTACTTC. This codes for CSVRSGQGPYEQYF.

The chain uses TRBV29-1 and TRBJ2-3; tentatively, D is TRBD2 (5 bases). The V gene's germline CDR1 is SQVTM and CDR2 ANQGSEA. Trimming left V 6 bases short and J 0 bases short, with 19 bases between. There are 16 residues in the CDR3. The CDR3 region is CSVPGRISGSTDTQYF. The CDR3 DNA reads as TGCAGCGTCCCCGGGCGTATAAGCGGTAGCACAGATACGCAGTATTTT.

V is TRBV10-3 and J is TRBJ2-7, with TRBD2 matching over 16 bases. Trimming removed 2 bases from V and 2 bases from J; junction bases left unmatched: 9. The CDR3 is made up of 19 amino acids. Germline CDR1 reads ENHRY; CDR2 reads SYGVKD. CDR3 sequence: CAISEPGTSGRASAYEQYF. Here the CDR3 DNA reads TGTGCCATCAGTGAGCCCGGGACTAGCGGGAGGGCCTCCGCCTACGAGCAGTACTTC.

V is TRBV29-1 and J is TRBJ1-2; the D gene is possibly TRBD1 (5 bases). Looked up from germline, CDR1 is SQVTM and CDR2 is ANQGSEA. The V end was cut by 0 bases, the J end by 3 bases, with 11 bases between. CDR3 length: 14 amino acids. For the CDR3, the DNA is TGCAGCGTTGAAGACAGGGCTTTCTACTATGGCTACACCTTC. As protein: CSVEDRAFYYGYTF.

CDR3 coding DNA: TGCAGCGTCCGGCGGGCAACTAATGAAAAACTGTTTTTT. This sequence encodes CSVRRATNEKLFF. V and J are TRBV29-1 and TRBJ1-4; D is uncertain. Trimming removed 6 bases at V and 0 bases at J, with 8 bases between. This CDR3 spans 13 amino acids. Per the germline V gene, CDR1 is SQVTM and CDR2 is ANQGSEA.

J is TRBJ2-5 and V is TRBV5-4; TRBD1 matches 9 bases. The V gene end was trimmed by 0 bases and the J gene end by 0 bases; junction bases not matched to a gene: 6. This CDR3 is built from 17 residues. Per germline, CDR1 SGHNT and CDR2 YYREEE (reference sequence). CDR3 sequence reads: CASSLAKGTGYQETQYF. The CDR3 DNA sequence: TGTGCCAGCAGCTTGGCAAAAGGGACAGGGTACCAAGAGACCCAGTACTTC.

The chain joins TRBV20-1 to TRBJ2-3; unclear D gene. Trimming stripped 0 bases from V and 2 bases from J, with 15 bases between. The CDR3 consists of 16 residues. The germline gives CDR1 DFQATT, CDR2 SNEGSKA (reference sequence). CDR3 bases: TGCAGTGCTAGAGATCTTACGGAAAAATACACAGATACGCAGTATTTT. Translating it yields CSARDLTEKYTDTQYF.

This clonotype turned up a few times. The chain couples TRBV6-1 to TRBJ1-2, with no clear D. Germline V gene data show CDR1 as MNHNS and CDR2 as SASEGT. The CDR3 covers 13 residues. Trimming stripped 0 bases from V and 6 bases from J, with 8 bases between. The CDR3: CASSEARWDGYTF. CDR3 coding DNA: TGTGCCAGCAGTGAAGCGAGGTGGGATGGCTACACCTTC.

The gene calls are TRBV29-1 and TRBJ2-7; 11 nucleotides align to TRBD2. The CDR3 covers 15 residues. J was trimmed by 2 bases and V by 6 bases; bases with no gene match: 9. The germline V gene encodes CDR1 SQVTM and CDR2 ANQGSEA. The chain's CDR3 is CSVVLAGGKAYEQYF. The CDR3 DNA reads as TGCAGCGTAGTTCTAGCGGGAGGAAAGGCCTACGAGCAGTACTTC.

This sequence joins TRBV19 and TRBJ2-4, with D unresolved. The CDR3 spans 11 residues. In germline, CDR1 is LNHDA, CDR2 SQIVND (reference sequence). The V and J ends lost 2 bases and 8 bases respectively, with 4 bases between them. The CDR3 DNA reads TGTGCCAGTAGTATATTTGACATTCAGTACTTC. It codes for CASSIFDIQYF.

This chain joins TRBV20-1 and TRBJ2-7, with a weak D call TRBD1 (6 bases). Germline V CDR1 and CDR2: DFQATT, SNEGSKA (reference sequence). V shed 6 bases and J shed 3 bases, with 12 bases lying between them. This CDR3 contains 12 residues. The CDR3 DNA sequence: TGCAGTGCAGGGGACACCGTCTACGAGCAGTACTTC. Encoded protein: CSAGDTVYEQYF.

The V and J genes are TRBV20-1 and TRBJ1-5, with TRBD1 identical over 8 bases. The ends lost 7 bases at V and 5 bases at J; junction bases unmatched: 4. This CDR3 comprises 12 residues. The V gene's germline CDR1 is DFQATT and CDR2 SNEGSKA (reference sequence). The CDR3 nucleotides read TGCAGTGTACAACAGGGGGATCAGCCCCAGCATTTT. Amino acids: CSVQQGDQPQHF.

V and J are TRBV6-1 and TRBJ1-4; TRBD1 agrees at 9 bases. This CDR3 contains 14 residues. Germline V gene sequence: CDR1 MNHNS, CDR2 SASEGT. V was pared by 6 bases and J by 5 bases, with 4 bases of the junction left unmatched. The CDR3 sequence is CASRTGQGNEKLFF. For the CDR3, the DNA is TGTGCCAGCAGAACCGGACAGGGGAATGAAAAACTGTTTTTT.

This chain joins TRBV20-1 and TRBJ1-4; the D is unclear. Trimming took 2 bases from V and 6 from J, leaving 7 bases between them. The CDR3 totals 12 residues. Per germline, CDR1 DFQATT and CDR2 SNEGSKA (reference sequence). The CDR3 here is CSARRRDEKLFF. CDR3 nucleotides: TGCAGTGCTAGACGGAGGGATGAAAAACTGTTTTTT.

The genes are TRBV20-1 and TRBJ1-1; D remains ambiguous. Looked up from germline, CDR1 is DFQATT and CDR2 is SNEGSKA (reference sequence). Trimming took off 2 bases at V and 1 base at J, with 11 bases between the two ends. This CDR3 has 14 amino acids. This CDR3 reads CSARSPGANTEAFF. The CDR3 coding sequence is TGCAGTGCTAGAAGCCCCGGAGCGAACACTGAAGCTTTCTTT.

The chain employs TRBV20-1 and TRBJ2-5, with D perhaps matching TRBD2 (5 bases). Germline V lookup: CDR1 DFQATT, CDR2 SNEGSKA (reference sequence). Trimming left V 0 bases short and J 5 bases short, with 7 bases between. This CDR3 contains 12 residues. CDR3 coding DNA: TGCAGTGCTAGAGAAAGGAGGGAGACCCAGTACTTC. Its translation: CSARERRETQYF.